Listed below are T cell receptor beta chains from one sample, sequenced in a study of shared clonotypes between healthy human individuals. Using immunoSEQ multiplex PCR, the repertoire was profiled, and TCRdb retains in-frame clones only, with some absent. The sample consists of 2.3 million or so clones, approximately 95% of them appearing once. What was sequenced was naive CD4+ T cells from PBMCs. These receptors were taken from a man between 18 and 35 years old in good health. Some clones in this sample may be carry-over from other donors' samples. Each CDR3 is given with its conserved first and last residue. A D gene is named only where the DNA matches it firmly. Clone size appears in some rows only: once, few, many, or a class for an expanded clone.

j_call	cdr3_length	clone_size	d_call	v_call	cdr3_nt	cdr3_aa
TRBJ1-4	14	once	-	TRBV29-1	TGCAGCGTGTATATGTCGCAGGGGAACGAAAAACTGTTTTTT	CSVYMSQGNEKLFF
TRBJ2-3	15	-	TRBD1	TRBV5-4	TGTGCCAGCAGAATAGACAGGGGTAGCACAGATACGCAGTATTTT	CASRIDRGSTDTQYF
TRBJ2-1	13	-	TRBD2	TRBV7-3	TGTGCCGGTGAGCTGGGCGGGAGCAATGAGCAGTTCTTC	CAGELGGSNEQFF
TRBJ1-1	14	-	-	TRBV18	TGTGCCAGCTCACCACCTGTGCCAGTCCTAGAAGCTTTCTTT	CASSPPVPVLEAFF
TRBJ1-5	14	-	-	TRBV7-2	TGTGCCAGCAGCCAGCGGGGGGGCGATCAGCCCCAGCATTTT	CASSQRGGDQPQHF
TRBJ2-7	14	-	TRBD1	TRBV30	TGTGCCTGGAGTGCGGACAGGGGGCGCTCCGAGCAGTACTTC	CAWSADRGRSEQYF
TRBJ2-5	19	-	TRBD2	TRBV28	TGTGCCAGCAAAACAAGGAGGGAGCTTCTAGCGGGAGAGCCAGAGACCCAGTACTTC	CASKTRRELLAGEPETQYF
TRBJ2-7	15	-	TRBD1	TRBV27	TGTGCCAGCAGTTTAACAGGGGGCCGCCCCGGGGAGCAGTACTTC	CASSLTGGRPGEQYF
TRBJ2-7	15	-	TRBD1	TRBV5-1	TGCGCCAGCAGCTCCGGGACAGGAGTCACCTACGAGCAGTACTTC	CASSSGTGVTYEQYF
TRBJ2-7	14	-	-	TRBV5-1	TGCGCCAGCAGCTTGCCAGGGGGAGGGTACGAGCAGTACTTC	CASSLPGGGYEQYF
TRBJ2-5	17	-	TRBD1	TRBV9	TGTGCCAGCAGCGTAGCCCCCGGGACAGGGTACCAAGAGACCCAGTACTTC	CASSVAPGTGYQETQYF
TRBJ2-7	13	-	TRBD1	TRBV6-5	TGTGCCAGCAGCCTGGGACAGTCCTACGAGCAGTACTTC	CASSLGQSYEQYF
TRBJ2-5	17	-	-	TRBV11-2	TGTGCCAGCAGCCCCACCTGGCGCAACACACCACAAGAGACCCAGTACTTC	CASSPTWRNTPQETQYF
TRBJ1-2	16	-	-	TRBV28	TGTGCCAGCAGCCCTATAGGGGCACAAACTAACTATGGCTACACCTTC	CASSPIGAQTNYGYTF
TRBJ2-1	14	once	-	TRBV2	TGTGCCAGCAGTGTCGGACTGGGTTACAATGAGCAGTTCTTC	CASSVGLGYNEQFF
TRBJ2-1	14	-	-	TRBV29-1	TGCAGCGTGAGACTGGACGTAGGTTGGAATGAGCAGTTCTTC	CSVRLDVGWNEQFF
TRBJ2-7	18	once	TRBD2	TRBV6-1	TGTGCCAGCAGTGAGGGACGGGGACTAGCGGGGACTTCCTACGAGCAGTACTTC	CASSEGRGLAGTSYEQYF
TRBJ1-2	15	-	-	TRBV19	TGTGCCAGTAGTATACGGGCGGACGTTGGCTATGGCTACACCTTC	CASSIRADVGYGYTF